This record concerns one T cell receptor (beta chain) sequence. The antigen remains unidentified. This entry comes from a study of T cells in localized non-small cell lung cancer. There are 15 residues in the CDR3. Per the germline V gene, CDR1 is SGHVS and CDR2 is FQNEAQ. V lost 1 base and J 4 bases, leaving 13 bases between the germline ends. TCRdb keeps only in-frame clones here, not all; method: immunoSEQ multiplex PCR. The table has about 15,000 clones, 75% to 90% seen once. Broader study findings: Clonality of T cells reached its maximum in uninvolved adjacent lung, surpassing tumor. Greater T cell density in blood accompanied longer overall survival.

The rearrangement links TRBV7-8 to TRBJ2-5; D is ambiguous. The material sequenced was peripheral blood, taken before any cancer treatment. This clonotype originated in a woman aged 35 to 70 with stage I lung adenocarcinoma. CDR3 DNA sequence: TGTGCCAGCAGCTTAGAGGGCGGTACTGGAGAGACCCAGTACTTC. Protein: CASSLEGGTGETQYF.